This record concerns one TCR beta chain sequence. The specificity of this receptor is unknown. Base qualities are not recorded, but no much larger clone differs from it by a single base. Library creation used the immunoSEQ multiplex PCR assay. This is the immuneACCESS table as TCRdb keeps it, with only in-frame sequences that have V and J called. A part of the clones is gone; compared with another copy, unresolved V genes explain less than half, and the rest is unexplained. This sample comprises around 93,000 clones, approximately 95% of them detected only once. The leading ten clones occupy approximately 0.35% of the sample. These data are taken from a study of technical replicates of blood from a few donors (dated by TCRdb to 2016 to 2017). CDR1 SGDLS and CDR2 YYNGEE were looked up in the germline V gene. The CDR3 spans 16 residues, from the cysteine through the phenylalanine. Only the CDR3 region is kept as DNA, spanning 48 bases read in frame from base 1. After removal of 1 base from V and 5 bases from J, the junction retains 5 bases not matched to a gene.

The source material was T cells isolated from PBMCs. The clonotype originates from a human donor in good health. The V gene is TRBV9 and the J gene is TRBJ2-2, and TRBD2 matches 10 of the central bases. CDR3 sequence: CASSVILAGVTGELFF. The DNA sequence is TGTGCCAGCAGCGTAATTCTAGCGGGAGTTACCGGGGAGCTGTTTTTT.